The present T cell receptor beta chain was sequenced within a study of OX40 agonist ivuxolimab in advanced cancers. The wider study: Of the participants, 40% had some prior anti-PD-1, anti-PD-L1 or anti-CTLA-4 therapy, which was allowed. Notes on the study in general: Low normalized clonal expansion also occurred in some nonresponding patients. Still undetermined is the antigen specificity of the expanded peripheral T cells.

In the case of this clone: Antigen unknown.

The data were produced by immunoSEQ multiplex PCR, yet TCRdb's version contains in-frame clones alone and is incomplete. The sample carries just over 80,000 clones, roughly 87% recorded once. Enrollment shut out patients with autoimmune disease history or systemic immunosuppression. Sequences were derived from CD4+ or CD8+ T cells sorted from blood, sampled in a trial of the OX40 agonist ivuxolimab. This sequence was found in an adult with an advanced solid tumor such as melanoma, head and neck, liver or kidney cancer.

This CDR3 reads CASSAGGSYNEQFF. DNA of the CDR3: TGTGCCAGCAGCGCCGGAGGTAGCTACAATGAGCAGTTCTTC. The J gene is TRBJ2-1, the V gene TRBV25-1, with D possibly being TRBD2 (5 bases). The germline V gene encodes CDR1 MGHDK and CDR2 SYGVNS. This CDR3 comprises 14 residues. V lost 6 bases, J lost 3 bases, and 12 bases lay in between.